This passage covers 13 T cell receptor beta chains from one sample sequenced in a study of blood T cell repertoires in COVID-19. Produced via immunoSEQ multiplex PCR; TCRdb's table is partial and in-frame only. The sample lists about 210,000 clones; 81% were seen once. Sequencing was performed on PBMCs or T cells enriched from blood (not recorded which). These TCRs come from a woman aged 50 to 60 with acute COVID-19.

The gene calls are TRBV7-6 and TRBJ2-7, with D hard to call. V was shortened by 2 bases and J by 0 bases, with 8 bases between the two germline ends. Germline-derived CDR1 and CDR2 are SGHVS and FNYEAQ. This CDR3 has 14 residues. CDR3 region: CASSLSRSSYEQYF. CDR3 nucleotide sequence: TGTGCCAGCAGCTTAAGCCGGAGCTCCTACGAGCAGTACTTC.

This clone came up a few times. The CDR3 nucleotides are TGTGCCAGTAGTAGAAACAGGGGTACGGGAGAGACCCAGTACTTC. It encodes CASSRNRGTGETQYF. This chain joins TRBV19 and TRBJ2-5, with 7 nucleotides matching TRBD1. The CDR3 sequence is 15 residues long. J lost 4 bases, V lost 4 bases, and 9 bases had no gene match. The germline V gene has CDR1 LNHDA and CDR2 SQIVND (reference sequence).

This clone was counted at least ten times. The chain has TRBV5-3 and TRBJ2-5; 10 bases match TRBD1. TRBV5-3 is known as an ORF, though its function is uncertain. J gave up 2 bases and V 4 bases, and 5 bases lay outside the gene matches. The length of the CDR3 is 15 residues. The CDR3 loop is CARSEGQGWQETQYF. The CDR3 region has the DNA TGTGCCAGAAGCGAGGGACAGGGGTGGCAAGAGACCCAGTACTTC.

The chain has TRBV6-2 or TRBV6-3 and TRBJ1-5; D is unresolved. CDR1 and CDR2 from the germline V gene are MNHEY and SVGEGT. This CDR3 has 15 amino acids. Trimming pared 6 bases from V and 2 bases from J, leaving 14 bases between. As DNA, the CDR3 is TGTGCCAGCAGCGGGCAGCCCGTCGGCAATCAGCCCCAGCATTTT. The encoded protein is CASSGQPVGNQPQHF.

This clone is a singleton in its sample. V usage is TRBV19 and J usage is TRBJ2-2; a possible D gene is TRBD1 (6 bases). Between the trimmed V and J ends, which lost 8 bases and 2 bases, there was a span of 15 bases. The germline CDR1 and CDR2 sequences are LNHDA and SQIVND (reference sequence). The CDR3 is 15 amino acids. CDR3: CASYPDRRNTGELFF. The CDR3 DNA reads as TGTGCCAGTTATCCCGACAGGAGAAACACCGGGGAGCTGTTTTTT.

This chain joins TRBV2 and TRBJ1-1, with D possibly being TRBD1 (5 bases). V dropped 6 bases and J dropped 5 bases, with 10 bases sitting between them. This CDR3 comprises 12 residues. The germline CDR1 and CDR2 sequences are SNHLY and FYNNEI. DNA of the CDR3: TGTGCCAGCAGGGGTCGGGGGACTGAAGCTTTCTTT. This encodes CASRGRGTEAFF. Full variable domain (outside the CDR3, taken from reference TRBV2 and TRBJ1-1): EPEVTQTPSHQVTQMGQEVILRCVPISNHLYFYWYRQILGQKVEFLVSFYNNEISEKSEIFDDQFSVERPDGSNFTLKIRSTKLEDSAMYFCASRGRGTEAFFGQGTRLTVV.

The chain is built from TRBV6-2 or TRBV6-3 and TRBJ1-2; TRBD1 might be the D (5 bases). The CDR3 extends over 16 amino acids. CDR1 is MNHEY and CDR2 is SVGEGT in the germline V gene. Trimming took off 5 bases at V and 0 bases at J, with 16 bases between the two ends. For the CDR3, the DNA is TGTGCCAGCAGTCGCAGCCGGGACTTCTCTAACTATGGCTACACCTTC. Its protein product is CASSRSRDFSNYGYTF.

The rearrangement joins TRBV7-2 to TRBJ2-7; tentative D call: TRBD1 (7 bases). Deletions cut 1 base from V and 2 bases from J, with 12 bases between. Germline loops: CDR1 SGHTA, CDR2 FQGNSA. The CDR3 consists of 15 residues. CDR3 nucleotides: TGTGCCAGCAGCTTAGGCCCAGGGGGGCCCTACGAGCAGTACTTC. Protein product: CASSLGPGGPYEQYF.

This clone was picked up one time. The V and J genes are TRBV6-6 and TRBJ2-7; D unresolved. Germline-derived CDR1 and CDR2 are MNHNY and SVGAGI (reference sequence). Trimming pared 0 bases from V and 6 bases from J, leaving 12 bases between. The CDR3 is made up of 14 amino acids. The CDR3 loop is CASSYSEAVAEQYF. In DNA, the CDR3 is TGTGCCAGCAGTTACTCAGAGGCTGTGGCCGAGCAGTACTTC.

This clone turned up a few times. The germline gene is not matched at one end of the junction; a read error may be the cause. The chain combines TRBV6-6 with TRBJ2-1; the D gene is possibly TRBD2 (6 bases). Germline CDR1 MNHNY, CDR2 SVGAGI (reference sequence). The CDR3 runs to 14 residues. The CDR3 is CASSHSGTPPGILF. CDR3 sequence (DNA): TGTGCCAGCAGTCATAGCGGTACCCCGCCGGGTATTCTCTTC.

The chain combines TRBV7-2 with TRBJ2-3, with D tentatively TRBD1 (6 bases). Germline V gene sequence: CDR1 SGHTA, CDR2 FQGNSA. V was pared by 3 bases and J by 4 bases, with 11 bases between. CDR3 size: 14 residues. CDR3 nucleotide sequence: TGTGCCAGCAGCTTGTTCAGGGGCTCAGATACGCAGTATTTT. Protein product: CASSLFRGSDTQYF.

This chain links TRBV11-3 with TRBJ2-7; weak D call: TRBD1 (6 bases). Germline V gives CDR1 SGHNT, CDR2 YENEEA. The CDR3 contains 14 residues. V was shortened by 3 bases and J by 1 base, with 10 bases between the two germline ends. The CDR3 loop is CASSLAGESYEQYF. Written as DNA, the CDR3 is TGTGCCAGCAGCTTGGCAGGGGAATCCTACGAGCAGTACTTC.

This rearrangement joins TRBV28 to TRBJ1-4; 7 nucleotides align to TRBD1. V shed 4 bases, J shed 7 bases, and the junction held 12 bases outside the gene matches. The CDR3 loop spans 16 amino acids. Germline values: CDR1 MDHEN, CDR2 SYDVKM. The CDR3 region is CASSSPPQGRVEKLFF. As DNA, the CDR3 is TGTGCCAGCAGTTCTCCCCCACAGGGGCGGGTTGAAAAACTGTTTTTT. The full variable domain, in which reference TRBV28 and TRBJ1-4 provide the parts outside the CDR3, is DVKVTQSSRYLVKRTGEKVFLECVQDMDHENMFWYRQDPGLGLRLIYFSYDVKMKEKGDIPEGYSVSREKKERFSLILESASTNQTSMYLCASSSPPQGRVEKLFFGSGTQLSVL.